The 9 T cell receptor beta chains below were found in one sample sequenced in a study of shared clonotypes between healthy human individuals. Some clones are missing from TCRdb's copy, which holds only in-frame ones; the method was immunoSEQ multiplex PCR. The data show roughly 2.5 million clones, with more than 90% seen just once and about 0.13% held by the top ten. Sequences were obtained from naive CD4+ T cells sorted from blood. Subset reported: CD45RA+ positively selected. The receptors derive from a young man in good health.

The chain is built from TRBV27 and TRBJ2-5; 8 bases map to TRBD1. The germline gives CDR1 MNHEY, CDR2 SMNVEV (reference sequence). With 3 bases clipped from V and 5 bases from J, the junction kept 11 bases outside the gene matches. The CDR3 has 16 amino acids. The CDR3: CASSFRTGRLGETQYF. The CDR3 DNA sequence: TGTGCCAGCAGTTTCCGGACAGGGCGCCTCGGGGAGACCCAGTACTTC.

The CDR3 nucleotides are TGTGCCAGCCTGGTCGGGGGGGGGCCCTACGAGCAGTACTTC. Translated, it gives CASLVGGGPYEQYF. V usage is TRBV2 and J usage is TRBJ2-7; the match to TRBD2 covers 8 bases. Per the germline V gene, CDR1 is SNHLY and CDR2 is FYNNEI. V lost 8 bases, J lost 2 bases, and 8 bases stayed unmatched. The CDR3 contains 14 residues.

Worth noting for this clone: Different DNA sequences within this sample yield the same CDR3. CDR3 nucleotide sequence: TGTGCCAGCAGCTTGCGGGGGGGAAGCACAGATACGCAGTATTTT. This encodes CASSLRGGSTDTQYF. The chain links TRBV5-4 to TRBJ2-3, with TRBD2 matching 8 bases. Germline CDR1 reads SGHNT; CDR2 reads YYREEE (reference sequence). The CDR3 sequence is 15 residues long. V shed 1 base and J 0 bases; nucleotides not matched to a gene: 1.

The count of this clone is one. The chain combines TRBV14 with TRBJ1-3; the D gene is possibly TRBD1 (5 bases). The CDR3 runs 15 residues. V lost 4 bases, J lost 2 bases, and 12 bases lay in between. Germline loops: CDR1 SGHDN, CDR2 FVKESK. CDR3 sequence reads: CASSRRGGPGNTIYF. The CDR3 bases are TGTGCCAGCAGCCGTAGGGGAGGCCCTGGAAACACCATATATTTT. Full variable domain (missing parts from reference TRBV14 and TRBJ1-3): EAGVTQFPSHSVIEKGQTVTLRCDPISGHDNLYWYRRVMGKEIKFLLHFVKESKQDESGMPNNRFLAERTGGTYSTLKVQPAELEDSGVYFCASSRRGGPGNTIYFGEGSWLTVV.

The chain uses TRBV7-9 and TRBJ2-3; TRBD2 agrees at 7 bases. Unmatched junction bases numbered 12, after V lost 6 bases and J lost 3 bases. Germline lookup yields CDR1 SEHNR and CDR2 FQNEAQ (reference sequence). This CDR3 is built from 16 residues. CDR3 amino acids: CASRRAGLAETDTQYF. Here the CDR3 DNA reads TGTGCCAGCAGACGCGCCGGGCTAGCGGAAACAGATACGCAGTATTTT.

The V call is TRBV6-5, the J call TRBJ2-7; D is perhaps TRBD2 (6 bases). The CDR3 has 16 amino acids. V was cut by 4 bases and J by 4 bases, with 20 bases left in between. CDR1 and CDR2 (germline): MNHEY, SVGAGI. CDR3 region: CASSSPLGGTYYEQYF. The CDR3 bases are TGTGCCAGCAGTTCCCCCTTGGGCGGGACGTATTACGAGCAGTACTTC.

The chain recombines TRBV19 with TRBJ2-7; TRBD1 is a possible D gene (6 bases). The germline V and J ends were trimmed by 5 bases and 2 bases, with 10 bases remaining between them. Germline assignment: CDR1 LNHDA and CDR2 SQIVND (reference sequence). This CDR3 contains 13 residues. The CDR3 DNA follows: TGTGCCAGTAGTCCGCACAGGGCCTACGAGCAGTACTTC. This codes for CASSPHRAYEQYF. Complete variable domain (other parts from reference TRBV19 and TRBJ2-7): DGGITQSPKYLFRKEGQNVTLSCEQNLNHDAMYWYRQDPGQGLRLIYYSQIVNDFQKGDIAEGYSVSREKKESFPLTVTSAQKNPTAFYLCASSPHRAYEQYFGPGTRLTVT.

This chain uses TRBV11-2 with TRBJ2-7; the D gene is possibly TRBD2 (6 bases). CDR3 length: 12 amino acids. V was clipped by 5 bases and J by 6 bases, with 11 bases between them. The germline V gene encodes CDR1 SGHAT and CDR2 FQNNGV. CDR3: CASSPRESEQYF. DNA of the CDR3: TGTGCCAGCAGCCCCCGGGAGTCCGAGCAGTACTTC.

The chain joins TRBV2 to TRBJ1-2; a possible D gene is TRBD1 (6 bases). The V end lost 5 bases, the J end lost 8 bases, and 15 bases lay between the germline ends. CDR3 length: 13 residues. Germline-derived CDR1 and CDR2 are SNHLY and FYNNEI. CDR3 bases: TGTGCCAGCAGTCGGAGGCAGGGGAACGGCTACACCTTC. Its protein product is CASSRRQGNGYTF.